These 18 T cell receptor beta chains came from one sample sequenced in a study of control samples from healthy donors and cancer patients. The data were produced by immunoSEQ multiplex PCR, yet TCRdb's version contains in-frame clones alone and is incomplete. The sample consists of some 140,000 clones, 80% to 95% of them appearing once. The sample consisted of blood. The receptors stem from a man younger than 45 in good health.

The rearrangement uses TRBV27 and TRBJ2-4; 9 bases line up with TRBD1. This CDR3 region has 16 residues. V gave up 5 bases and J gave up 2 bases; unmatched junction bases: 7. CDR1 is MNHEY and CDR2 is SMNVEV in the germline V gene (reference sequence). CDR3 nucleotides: TGTGCCAGCAGTCTGGGACAGGGCCGACCCAAAAACATTCAGTACTTC. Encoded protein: CASSLGQGRPKNIQYF.

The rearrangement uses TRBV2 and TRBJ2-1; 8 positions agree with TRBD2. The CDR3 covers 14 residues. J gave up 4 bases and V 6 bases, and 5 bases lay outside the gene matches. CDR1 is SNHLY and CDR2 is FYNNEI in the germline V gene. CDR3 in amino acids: CASRAGTRYNEQFF. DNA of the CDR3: TGTGCCAGCAGAGCCGGGACTAGATACAATGAGCAGTTCTTC.

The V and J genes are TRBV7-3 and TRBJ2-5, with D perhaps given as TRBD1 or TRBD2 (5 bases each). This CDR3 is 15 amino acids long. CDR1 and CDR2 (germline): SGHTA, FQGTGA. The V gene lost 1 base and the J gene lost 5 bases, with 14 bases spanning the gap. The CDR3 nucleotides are TGTGCCAGCAGCTTAAGGCCAGGGAGTGGGGAGACCCAGTACTTC. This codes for CASSLRPGSGETQYF.

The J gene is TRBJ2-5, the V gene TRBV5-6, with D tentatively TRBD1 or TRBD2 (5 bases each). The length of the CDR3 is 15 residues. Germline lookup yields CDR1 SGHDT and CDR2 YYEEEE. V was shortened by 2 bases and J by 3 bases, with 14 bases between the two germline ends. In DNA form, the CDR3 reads TGTGCCAGCAGCTTAGGGACCCTGACCAAAGAGACCCAGTACTTC. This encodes CASSLGTLTKETQYF.

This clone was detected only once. CDR3 nucleotide sequence: TGTGCCAGCAGTGATTCGCCTAGCGGGAACTACAATGAGCAGTTCTTC. Translating it yields CASSDSPSGNYNEQFF. The V and J genes are TRBV6-4 and TRBJ2-1; 9 bases fit TRBD2. The germline CDR1 and CDR2 sequences are MRHNA and SNTAGT. CDR3 length: 16 amino acids. V shed 3 bases and J 3 bases; nucleotides not matched to a gene: 6.

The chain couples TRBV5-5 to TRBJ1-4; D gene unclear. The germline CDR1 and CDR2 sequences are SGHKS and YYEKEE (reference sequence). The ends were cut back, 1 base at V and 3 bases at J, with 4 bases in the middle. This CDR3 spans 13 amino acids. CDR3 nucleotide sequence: TGTGCCAGCAGCTTGTATTCTAATGAAAAACTGTTTTTT. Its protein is CASSLYSNEKLFF.

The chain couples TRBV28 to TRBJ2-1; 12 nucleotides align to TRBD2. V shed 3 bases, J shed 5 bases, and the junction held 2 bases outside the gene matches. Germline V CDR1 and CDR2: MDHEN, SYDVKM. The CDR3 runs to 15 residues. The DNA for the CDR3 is TGTGCCAGCAGTTTGACTAGCGGGGGACACAATGAGCAGTTCTTC. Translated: CASSLTSGGHNEQFF.

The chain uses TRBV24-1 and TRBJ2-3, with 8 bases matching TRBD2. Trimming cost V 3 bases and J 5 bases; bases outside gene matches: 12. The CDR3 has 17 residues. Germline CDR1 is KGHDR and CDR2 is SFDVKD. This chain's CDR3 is CATSDPREGGEGDTQYF. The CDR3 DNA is TGTGCCACCAGTGATCCCCGGGAGGGGGGCGAAGGAGATACGCAGTATTTT.

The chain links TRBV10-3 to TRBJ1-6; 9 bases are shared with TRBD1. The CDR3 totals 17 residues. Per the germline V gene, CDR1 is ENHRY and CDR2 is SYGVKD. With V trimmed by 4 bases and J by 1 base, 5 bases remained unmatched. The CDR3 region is CAISAQQGASYNSPLHF. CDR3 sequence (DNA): TGTGCCATCAGTGCCCAACAGGGGGCATCCTATAATTCACCCCTCCACTTT.

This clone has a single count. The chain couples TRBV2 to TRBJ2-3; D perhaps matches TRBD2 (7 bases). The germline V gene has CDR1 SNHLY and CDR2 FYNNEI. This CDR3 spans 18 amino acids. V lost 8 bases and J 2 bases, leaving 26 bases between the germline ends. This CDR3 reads CASGAGGGGLSITDTQYF. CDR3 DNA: TGTGCCAGCGGGGCGGGTGGGGGGGGCCTTTCTATCACAGATACGCAGTATTTT.

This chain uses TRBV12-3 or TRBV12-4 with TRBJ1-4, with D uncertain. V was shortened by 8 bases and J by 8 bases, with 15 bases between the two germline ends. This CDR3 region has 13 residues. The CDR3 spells CASLLHSGEKLFF. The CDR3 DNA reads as TGTGCCAGCCTCCTACATTCGGGAGAAAAACTGTTTTTT.

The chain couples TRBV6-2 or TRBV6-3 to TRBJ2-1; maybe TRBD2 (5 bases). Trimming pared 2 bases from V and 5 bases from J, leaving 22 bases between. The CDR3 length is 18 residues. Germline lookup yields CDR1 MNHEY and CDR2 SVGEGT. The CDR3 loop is CASSYLLDSPAWNNEQFF. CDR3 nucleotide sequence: TGTGCCAGCAGTTACCTCCTGGACTCCCCCGCGTGGAACAATGAGCAGTTCTTC.

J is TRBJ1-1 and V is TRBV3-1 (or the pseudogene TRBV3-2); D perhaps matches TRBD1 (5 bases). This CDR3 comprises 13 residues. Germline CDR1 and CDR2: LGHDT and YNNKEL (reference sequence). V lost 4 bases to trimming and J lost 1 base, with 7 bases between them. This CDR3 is CASSLTGNTEAFF. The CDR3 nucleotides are TGTGCCAGCAGCCTAACAGGGAACACTGAAGCTTTCTTT.

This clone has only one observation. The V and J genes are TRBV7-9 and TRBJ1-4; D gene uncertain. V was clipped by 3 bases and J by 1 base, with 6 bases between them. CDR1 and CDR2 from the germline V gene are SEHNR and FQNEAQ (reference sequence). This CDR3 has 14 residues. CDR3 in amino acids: CASSFGVTNEKLFF. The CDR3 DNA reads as TGTGCCAGCAGCTTCGGGGTAACTAATGAAAAACTGTTTTTT.

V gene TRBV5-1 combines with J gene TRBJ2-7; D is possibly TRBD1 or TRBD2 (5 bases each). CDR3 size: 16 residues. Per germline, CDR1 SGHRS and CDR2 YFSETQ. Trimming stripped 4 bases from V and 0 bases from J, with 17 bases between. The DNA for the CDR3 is TGCGCCAGCAGCAAGGGTGCCCCGGGGCGCTCCTACGAGCAGTACTTC. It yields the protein CASSKGAPGRSYEQYF.

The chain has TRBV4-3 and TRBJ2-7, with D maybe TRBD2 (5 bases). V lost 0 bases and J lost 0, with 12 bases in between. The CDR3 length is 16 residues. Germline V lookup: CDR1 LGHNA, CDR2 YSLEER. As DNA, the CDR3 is TGCGCCAGCAGCCAAGATAGCTGGCGGGCCTCCTACGAGCAGTACTTC. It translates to CASSQDSWRASYEQYF.

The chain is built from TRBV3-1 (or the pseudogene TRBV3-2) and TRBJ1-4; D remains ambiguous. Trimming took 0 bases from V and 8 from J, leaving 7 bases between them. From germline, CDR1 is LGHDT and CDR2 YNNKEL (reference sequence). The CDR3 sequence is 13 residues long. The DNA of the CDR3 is TGTGCCAGCAGCCAAGAGGAGAGAGAAAAACTGTTTTTT. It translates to CASSQEEREKLFF.

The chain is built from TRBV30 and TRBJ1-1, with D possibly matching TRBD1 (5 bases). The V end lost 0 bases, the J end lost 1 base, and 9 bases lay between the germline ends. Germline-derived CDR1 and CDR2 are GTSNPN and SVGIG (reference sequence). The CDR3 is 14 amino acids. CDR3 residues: CAWSVNRRNTEAFF. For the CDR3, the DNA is TGTGCCTGGAGTGTAAACAGGAGGAACACTGAAGCTTTCTTT.